Here is one T cell receptor beta chain with its context. Its antigen specificity is not known. One base away there is no much larger clone; base qualities are not given. Per the publication, the time point label means: about 28 days (+/-7) after the second vaccine dose. AZD1222 recipients given second doses at about 4 weeks or at about 12 weeks were pooled, since spike-specific TCR depth and breadth were not found to differ between the two schedules. Vaccinee samples were obtained from the UK trials COV001 and COV002, which included a single-blind randomized controlled phase 2/3 trial of AZD1222 (ChAdOx1 nCoV-19) in healthy adults. For TCRbeta chain sequencing, PBMC samples from trial participants were taken at day 0 and at day 28 after the second dose. V has 3 bases trimmed and J has 15 bases trimmed; junction bases matching no gene number 11. Including the terminal cysteine and phenylalanine, the CDR3 comprises 13 residues. Here the CDR3 DNA is all that survives: 39 bases in frame from base 1.

This sample was included in a study of T cell responses to AZD1222 COVID-19 vaccine (dated by TCRdb to the early 2020s). At the level of the whole study: TCR sequencing covered some 240 trial participants: 200 to 220 given two doses of AZD1222 and about 26 given two doses of MenACWY control vaccine. Trial participants were enrolled by age into subgroups of 18-55, 56-69 and 70-plus years, and roughly 150, 30 and 60 TCR-sequenced participants, respectively, were included in these subgroups.

The CDR3 regions of human TCRbeta chains were analyzed by immunosequencing. The original methods were these. Repertoire TCRs were matched against a reference library of SARS-CoV-2-specific TCRs generated with the MIRA antigen-specificity platform. Breadth was defined as the fraction of unique TCRs that were SARS-CoV-2-associated. Depth was defined as the fraction of total T cells that were SARS-CoV-2-associated. Using the MIRA data, each spike-specific TCR was assigned both to the spike region to which the TCR was reactive and to a CD4 or CD8 class. Log10-transformed breadth and depth values were compared by one-way ANOVA with Sidak's multiple comparisons tests. TCRdb took over this immuneACCESS table, retaining in-frame rearrangements with V and J assigned. Such tables are incomplete; in checked studies, under half of the missing clones stem from an unresolved V gene, and the remainder is unexplained. That table gives V, J and clone size, and the DNA gave D and trimming. The table for this sample lists 200,000 or so clones; 80% to 95% of them were counted only once. Clones ranked in the top ten supply 0.9% to 1.1% of the sample.

Overall results and qualifications from the work: In the small 56-69-year group, the increase in depth fell short of significance, most likely because of low power. The vaccine-associated CD4 TCRs covered the entire spike protein, and the dominant responses fell in regions 160-218 and 743-854. Conclusions about previously exposed vaccinees are limited because only a handful of AZD1222 recipients were SARS-CoV-2 seropositive at baseline. Most participants were white British and females outnumbered males, and the authors suggested that clonal diversity may have been underestimated. Epitopes outside the regions mutated in the B.1.351 and B.1.1.7 variants were reportedly recognized by nearly half of the unique spike-specific TCRs. After two AZD1222 doses, spike-specific TCR breadth and depth were significantly higher than at day 0 and than in MenACWY recipients. Because no day 14 peak-response samples were available, repertoires were characterized only after the peak T cell response.

The rearranged chain carries TRBV12-3 or TRBV12-4 and TRBJ2-1; TRBD1 aligns with 7 central bases. The sample here was peripheral blood, taken 28 days after the second AZD1222 dose. The TCR sequence derives from an adult who received the AZD1222 COVID-19 vaccine. The CDR3 amino acid sequence is: CASSFGTAPTWFF. The nucleotide sequence is given as TGTGCCAGCAGTTTTGGGACAGCCCCGACCTGGTTCTTC.